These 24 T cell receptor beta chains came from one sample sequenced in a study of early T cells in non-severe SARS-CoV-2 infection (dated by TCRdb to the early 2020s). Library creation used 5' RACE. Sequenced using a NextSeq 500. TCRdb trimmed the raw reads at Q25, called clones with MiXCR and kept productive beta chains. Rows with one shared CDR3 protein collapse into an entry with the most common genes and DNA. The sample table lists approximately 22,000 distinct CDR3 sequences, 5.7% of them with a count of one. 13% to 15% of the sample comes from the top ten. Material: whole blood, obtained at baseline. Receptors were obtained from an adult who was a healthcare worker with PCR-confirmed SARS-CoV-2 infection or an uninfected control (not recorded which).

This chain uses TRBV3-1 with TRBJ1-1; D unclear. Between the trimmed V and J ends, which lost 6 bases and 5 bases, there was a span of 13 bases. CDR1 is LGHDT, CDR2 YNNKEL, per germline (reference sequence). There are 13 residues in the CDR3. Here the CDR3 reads CASRAPGKTEAFF. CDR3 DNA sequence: TGTGCCAGCAGGGCCCCGGGAAAGACTGAAGCTTTCTTT.

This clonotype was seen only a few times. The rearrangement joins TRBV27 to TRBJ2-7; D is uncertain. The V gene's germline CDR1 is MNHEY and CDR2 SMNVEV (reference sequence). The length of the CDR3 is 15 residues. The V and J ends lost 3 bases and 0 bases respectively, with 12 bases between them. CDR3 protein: CASSFIGYNSYEQYF. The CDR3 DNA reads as TGTGCCAGCAGTTTCATAGGGTACAACTCCTACGAGCAGTACTTC.

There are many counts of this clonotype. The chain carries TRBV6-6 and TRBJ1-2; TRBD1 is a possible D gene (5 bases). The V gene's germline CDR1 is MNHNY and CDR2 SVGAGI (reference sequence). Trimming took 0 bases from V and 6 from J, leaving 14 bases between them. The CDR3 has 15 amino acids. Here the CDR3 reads CASSYSAGSRNGYTF. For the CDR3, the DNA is TGTGCCAGCAGTTACTCAGCAGGGTCAAGGAATGGCTACACCTTC.

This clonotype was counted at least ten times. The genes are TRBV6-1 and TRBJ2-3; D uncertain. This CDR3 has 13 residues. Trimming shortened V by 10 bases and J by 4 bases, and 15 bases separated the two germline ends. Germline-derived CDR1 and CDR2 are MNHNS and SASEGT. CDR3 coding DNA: TGTGCCACCAGACTTCGGGCTGCAGATACGCAGTATTTT. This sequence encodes CATRLRAADTQYF.

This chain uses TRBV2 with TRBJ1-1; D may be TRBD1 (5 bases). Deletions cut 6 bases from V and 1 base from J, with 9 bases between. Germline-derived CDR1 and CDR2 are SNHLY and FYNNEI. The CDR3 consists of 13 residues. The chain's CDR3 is CASSRQPNTEAFF. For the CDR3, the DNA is TGTGCCAGCAGCCGACAGCCGAACACTGAAGCTTTCTTT. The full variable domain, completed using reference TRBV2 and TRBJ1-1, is EPEVTQTPSHQVTQMGQEVILRCVPISNHLYFYWYRQILGQKVEFLVSFYNNEISEKSEIFDDQFSVERPDGSNFTLKIRSTKLEDSAMYFCASSRQPNTEAFFGQGTRLTVV.

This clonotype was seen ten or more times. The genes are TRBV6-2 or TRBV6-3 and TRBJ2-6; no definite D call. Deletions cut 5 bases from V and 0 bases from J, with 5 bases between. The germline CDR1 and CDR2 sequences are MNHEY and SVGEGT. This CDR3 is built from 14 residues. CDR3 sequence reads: CASSEDSGANVLTF. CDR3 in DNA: TGTGCCAGCAGTGAGGACTCTGGGGCCAACGTCCTGACTTTC.

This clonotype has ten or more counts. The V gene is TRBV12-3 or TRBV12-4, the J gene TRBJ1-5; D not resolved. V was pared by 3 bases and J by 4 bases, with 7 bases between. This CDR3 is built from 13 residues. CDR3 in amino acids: CASSFYINQPQHF. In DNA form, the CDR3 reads TGTGCCAGCAGTTTTTATATTAATCAGCCCCAGCATTTT.

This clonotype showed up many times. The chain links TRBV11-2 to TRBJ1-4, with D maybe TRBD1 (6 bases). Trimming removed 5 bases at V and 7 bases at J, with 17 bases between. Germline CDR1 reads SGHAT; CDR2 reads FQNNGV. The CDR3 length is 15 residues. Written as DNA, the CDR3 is TGTGCCAGCAGCCCAACGGGGCAGGGGAGTGAAAAACTGTTTTTT. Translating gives CASSPTGQGSEKLFF.

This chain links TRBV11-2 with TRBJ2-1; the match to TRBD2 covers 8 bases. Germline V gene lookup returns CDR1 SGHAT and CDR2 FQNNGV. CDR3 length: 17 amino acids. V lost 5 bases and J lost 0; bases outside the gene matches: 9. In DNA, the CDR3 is TGTGCCAGCAGCCGAAACAGCGGGGGCCGCTCCTACAATGAGCAGTTCTTC. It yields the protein CASSRNSGGRSYNEQFF.

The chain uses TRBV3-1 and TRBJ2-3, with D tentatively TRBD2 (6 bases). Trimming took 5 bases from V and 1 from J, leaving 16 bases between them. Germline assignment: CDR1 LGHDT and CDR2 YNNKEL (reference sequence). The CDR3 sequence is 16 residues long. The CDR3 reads CASSFRLVQGTDTQYF. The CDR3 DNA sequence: TGTGCCAGCAGCTTCCGACTAGTGCAGGGCACAGATACGCAGTATTTT.

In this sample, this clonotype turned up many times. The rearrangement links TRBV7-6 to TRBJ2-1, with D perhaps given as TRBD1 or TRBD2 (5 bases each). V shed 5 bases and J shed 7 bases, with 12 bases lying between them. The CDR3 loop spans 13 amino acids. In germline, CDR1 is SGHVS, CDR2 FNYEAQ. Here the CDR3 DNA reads TGTGCCAGCAGCGTGGGACGGATTAATGAGCAGTTCTTC. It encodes CASSVGRINEQFF.

For the CDR3, the DNA is TGCAGCGTTATTGGGGGACAGGTAAACGTGAATGAGCAGTTCTTC. Protein: CSVIGGQVNVNEQFF. J is TRBJ2-1 and V is TRBV29-1, with 8 bases identical to TRBD1. Trimming took 5 bases from V and 7 from J; bases not matched to a gene: 13. Germline-derived CDR1 and CDR2 are SQVTM and ANQGSEA. This CDR3 has 15 amino acids.

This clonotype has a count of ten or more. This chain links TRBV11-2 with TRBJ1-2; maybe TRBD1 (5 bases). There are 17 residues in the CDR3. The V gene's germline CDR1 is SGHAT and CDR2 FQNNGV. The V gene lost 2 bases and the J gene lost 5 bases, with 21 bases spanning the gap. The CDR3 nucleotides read TGTGCCAGCAGCTTATCCAATACAGGAATTCTACCGTATGGCTACACCTTC. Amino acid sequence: CASSLSNTGILPYGYTF.

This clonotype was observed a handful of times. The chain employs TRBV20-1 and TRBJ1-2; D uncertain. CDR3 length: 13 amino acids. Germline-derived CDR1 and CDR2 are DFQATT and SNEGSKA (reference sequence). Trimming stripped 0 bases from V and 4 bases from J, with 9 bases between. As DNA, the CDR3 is TGCAGTGCTAGAGATCCAGTCTCCTATGGCTACACCTTC. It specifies CSARDPVSYGYTF.

CDR3 nucleotides: TGTGCCAGCAGCCAAGCATGGGGGATCTATGGCTACACCTTC. It yields the protein CASSQAWGIYGYTF. V and J are TRBV3-1 and TRBJ1-2, with a possible D match to TRBD1 (5 bases). V was shortened by 1 base and J by 4 bases, with 10 bases between the two germline ends. Germline-derived CDR1 and CDR2 are LGHDT and YNNKEL (reference sequence). The length of the CDR3 is 14 residues.

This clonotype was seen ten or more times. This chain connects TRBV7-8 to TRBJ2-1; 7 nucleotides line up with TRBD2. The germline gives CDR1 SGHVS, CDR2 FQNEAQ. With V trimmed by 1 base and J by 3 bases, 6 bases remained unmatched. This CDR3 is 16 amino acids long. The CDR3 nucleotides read TGTGCCAGCAGCTTAGTTGGGGGGGTAGTCTACAATGAGCAGTTCTTC. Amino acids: CASSLVGGVVYNEQFF.

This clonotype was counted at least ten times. DNA for the CDR3: TGTGCCAGCAGCCCAGGACAGGCCACCGGTTATAATTCACCCCTCCACTTT. The encoded protein is CASSPGQATGYNSPLHF. The V gene is TRBV7-2, the J gene TRBJ1-6; 7 nucleotides align to TRBD1. The CDR3 is 17 amino acids. V trimming: 5 bases; J trimming: 4 bases; junction bases outside the gene matches: 11. Germline V gene sequence: CDR1 SGHTA, CDR2 FQGNSA.

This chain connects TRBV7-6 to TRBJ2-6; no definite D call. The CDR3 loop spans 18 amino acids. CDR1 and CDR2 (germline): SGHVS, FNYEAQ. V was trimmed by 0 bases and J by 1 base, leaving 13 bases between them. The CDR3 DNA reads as TGTGCCAGCAGCTTAGCCGTGAACCTTGGATCTGGGGCCAACGTCCTGACTTTC. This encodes CASSLAVNLGSGANVLTF.

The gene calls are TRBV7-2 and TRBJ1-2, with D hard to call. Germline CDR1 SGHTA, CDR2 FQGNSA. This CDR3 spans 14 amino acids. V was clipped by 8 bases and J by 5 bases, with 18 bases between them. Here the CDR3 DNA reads TGTGCCAGCCGCGGACGGAGCCCCGTTTATGGCTACACCTTC. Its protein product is CASRGRSPVYGYTF.

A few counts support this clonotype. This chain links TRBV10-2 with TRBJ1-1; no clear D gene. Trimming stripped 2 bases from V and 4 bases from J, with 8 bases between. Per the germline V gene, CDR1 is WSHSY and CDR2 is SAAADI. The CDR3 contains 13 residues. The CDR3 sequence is CASSEGIITEAFF. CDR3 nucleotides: TGCGCCAGCAGTGAGGGCATAATCACTGAAGCTTTCTTT.

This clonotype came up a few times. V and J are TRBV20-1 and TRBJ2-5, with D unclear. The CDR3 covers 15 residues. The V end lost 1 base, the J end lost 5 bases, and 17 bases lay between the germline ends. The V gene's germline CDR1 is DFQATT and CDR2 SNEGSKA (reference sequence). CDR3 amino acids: CSARALGSADETQYF. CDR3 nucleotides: TGCAGTGCTAGAGCCTTGGGCTCCGCGGATGAGACCCAGTACTTC.

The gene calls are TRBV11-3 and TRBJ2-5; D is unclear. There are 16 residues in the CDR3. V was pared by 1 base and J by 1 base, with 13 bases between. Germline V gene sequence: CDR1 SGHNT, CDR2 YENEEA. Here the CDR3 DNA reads TGTGCCAGCAGCTTAGGAAGGTATCCAAGCCAAGAGACCCAGTACTTC. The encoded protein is CASSLGRYPSQETQYF.

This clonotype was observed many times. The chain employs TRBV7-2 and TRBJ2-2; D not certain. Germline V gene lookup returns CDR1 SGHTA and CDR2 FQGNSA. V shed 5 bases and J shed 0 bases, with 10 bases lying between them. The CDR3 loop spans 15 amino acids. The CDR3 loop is CASSPQNANTGELFF. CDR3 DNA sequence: TGTGCCAGCAGCCCCCAGAACGCGAACACCGGGGAGCTGTTTTTT.

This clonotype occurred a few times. The CDR3 protein is CASSPGWGSYNEQFF. The CDR3 bases are TGTGCCAGCAGTCCCGGGTGGGGCTCCTACAATGAGCAGTTCTTC. The chain carries TRBV12-3 or TRBV12-4 and TRBJ2-1; D remains ambiguous. The CDR3 has 15 amino acids. V was shortened by 5 bases and J by 0 bases, with 11 bases between the two germline ends.